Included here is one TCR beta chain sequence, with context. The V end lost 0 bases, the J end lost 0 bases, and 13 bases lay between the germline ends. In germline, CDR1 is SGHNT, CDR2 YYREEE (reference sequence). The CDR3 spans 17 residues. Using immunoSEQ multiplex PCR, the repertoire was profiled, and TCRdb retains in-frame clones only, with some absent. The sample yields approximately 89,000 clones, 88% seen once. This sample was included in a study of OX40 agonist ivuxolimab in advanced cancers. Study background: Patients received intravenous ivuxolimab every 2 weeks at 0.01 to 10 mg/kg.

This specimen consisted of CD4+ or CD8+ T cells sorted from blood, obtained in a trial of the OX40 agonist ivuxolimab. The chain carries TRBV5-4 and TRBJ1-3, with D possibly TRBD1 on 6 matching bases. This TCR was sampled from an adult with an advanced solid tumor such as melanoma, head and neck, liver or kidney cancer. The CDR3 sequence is CASSLGDRRYSGNTIYF. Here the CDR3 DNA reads TGTGCCAGCAGCTTGGGCGACAGGCGATACTCTGGAAACACCATATATTTT.